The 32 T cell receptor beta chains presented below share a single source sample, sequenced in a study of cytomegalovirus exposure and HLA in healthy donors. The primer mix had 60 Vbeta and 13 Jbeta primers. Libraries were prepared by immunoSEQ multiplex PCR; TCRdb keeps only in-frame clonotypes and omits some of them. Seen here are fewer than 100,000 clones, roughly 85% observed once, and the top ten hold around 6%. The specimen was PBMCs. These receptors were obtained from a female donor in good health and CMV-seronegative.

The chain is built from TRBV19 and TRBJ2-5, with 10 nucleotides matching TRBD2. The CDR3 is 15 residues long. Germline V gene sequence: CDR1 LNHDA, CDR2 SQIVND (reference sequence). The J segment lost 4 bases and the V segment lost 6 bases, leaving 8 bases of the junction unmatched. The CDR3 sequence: CASRAGTSVLETQYF. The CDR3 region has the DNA TGTGCCAGTAGGGCCGGGACTAGCGTTTTAGAGACCCAGTACTTC.

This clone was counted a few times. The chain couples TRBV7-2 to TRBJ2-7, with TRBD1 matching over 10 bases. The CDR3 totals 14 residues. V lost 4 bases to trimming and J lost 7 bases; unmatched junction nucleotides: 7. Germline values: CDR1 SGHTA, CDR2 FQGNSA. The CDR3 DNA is TGTGCCAGCAGCTCCCGACAGGGGGCGAATGAGCAGTACTTC. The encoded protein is CASSSRQGANEQYF.

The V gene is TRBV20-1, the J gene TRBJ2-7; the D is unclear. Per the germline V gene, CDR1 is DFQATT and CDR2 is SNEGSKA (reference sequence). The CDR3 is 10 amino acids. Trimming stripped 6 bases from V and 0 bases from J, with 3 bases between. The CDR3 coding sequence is TGCAGTGCGAGCTCCTACGAGCAGTACTTC. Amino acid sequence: CSASSYEQYF.

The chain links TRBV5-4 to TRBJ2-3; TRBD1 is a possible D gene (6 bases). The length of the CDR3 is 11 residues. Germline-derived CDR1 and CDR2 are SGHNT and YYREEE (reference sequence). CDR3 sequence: CAGTKDDTQYF. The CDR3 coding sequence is TGTGCGGGGACAAAGGATGATACGCAGTATTTT.

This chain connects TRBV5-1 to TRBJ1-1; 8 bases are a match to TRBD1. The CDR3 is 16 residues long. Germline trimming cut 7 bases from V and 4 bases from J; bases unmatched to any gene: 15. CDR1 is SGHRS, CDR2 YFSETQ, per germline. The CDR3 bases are TGCGCCAGCGGCCGAAGGGCAGGGGGCGGCGGCACTGAAGCTTTCTTT. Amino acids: CASGRRAGGGGTEAFF.

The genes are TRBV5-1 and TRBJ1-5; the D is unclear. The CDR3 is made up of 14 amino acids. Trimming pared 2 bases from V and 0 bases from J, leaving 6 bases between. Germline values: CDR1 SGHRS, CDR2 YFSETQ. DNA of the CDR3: TGCGCCAGCAGCTTCCAGGATAGCAATCAGCCCCAGCATTTT. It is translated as CASSFQDSNQPQHF.

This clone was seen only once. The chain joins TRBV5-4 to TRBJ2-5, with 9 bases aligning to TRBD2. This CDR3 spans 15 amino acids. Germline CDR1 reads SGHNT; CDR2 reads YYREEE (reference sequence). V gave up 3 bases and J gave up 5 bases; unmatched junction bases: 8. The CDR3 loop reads CASSSPSGILETQYF. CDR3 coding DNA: TGTGCCAGCAGCTCGCCTAGCGGGATTTTGGAGACCCAGTACTTC. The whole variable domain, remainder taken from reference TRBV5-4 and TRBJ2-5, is ETGVTQSPTHLIKTRGQQVTLRCSSQSGHNTVSWYQQALGQGPQFIFQYYREEENGRGNFPPRFSGLQFPNYSSELNVNALELDDSALYLCASSSPSGILETQYFGPGTRLLVL.

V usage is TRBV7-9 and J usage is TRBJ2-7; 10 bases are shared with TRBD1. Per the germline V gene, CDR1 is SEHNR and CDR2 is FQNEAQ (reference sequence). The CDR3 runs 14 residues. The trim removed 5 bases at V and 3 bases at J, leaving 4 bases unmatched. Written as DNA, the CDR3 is TGTGCCAGCAGCCGCGGGACAGGGGACTACGAGCAGTACTTC. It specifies CASSRGTGDYEQYF.

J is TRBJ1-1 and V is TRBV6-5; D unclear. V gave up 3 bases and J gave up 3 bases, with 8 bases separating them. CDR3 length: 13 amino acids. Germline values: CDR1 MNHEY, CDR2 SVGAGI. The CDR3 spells CASSYRSHTEAFF. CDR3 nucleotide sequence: TGTGCCAGCAGTTATCGGTCCCACACTGAAGCTTTCTTT.

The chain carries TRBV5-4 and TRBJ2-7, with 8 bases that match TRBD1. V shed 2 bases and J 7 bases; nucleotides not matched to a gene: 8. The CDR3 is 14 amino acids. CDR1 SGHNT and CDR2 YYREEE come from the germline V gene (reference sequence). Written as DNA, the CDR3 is TGTGCCAGCAGCTTTTGGACAGGGTCACGGGAGCAGTACTTC. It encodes CASSFWTGSREQYF. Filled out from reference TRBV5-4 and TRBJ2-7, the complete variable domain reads ETGVTQSPTHLIKTRGQQVTLRCSSQSGHNTVSWYQQALGQGPQFIFQYYREEENGRGNFPPRFSGLQFPNYSSELNVNALELDDSALYLCASSFWTGSREQYFGPGTRLTVT.

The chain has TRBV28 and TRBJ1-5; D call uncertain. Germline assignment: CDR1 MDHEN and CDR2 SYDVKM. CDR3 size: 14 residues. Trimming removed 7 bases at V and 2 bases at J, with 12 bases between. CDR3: CASMHSRGNQPQHF. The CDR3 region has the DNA TGTGCCAGCATGCACTCTCGTGGCAATCAGCCCCAGCATTTT.

CDR3 sequence (DNA): TGTGCCATCAGTGAGTCGACAGATAGCAATCAGCCCCAGCATTTT. Translation: CAISESTDSNQPQHF. The rearrangement uses TRBV10-3 and TRBJ1-5; tentatively, D is TRBD1 (5 bases). The V gene lost 0 bases and the J gene lost 0 bases, with 6 bases spanning the gap. The CDR3 length is 15 residues. Germline lookup yields CDR1 ENHRY and CDR2 SYGVKD.

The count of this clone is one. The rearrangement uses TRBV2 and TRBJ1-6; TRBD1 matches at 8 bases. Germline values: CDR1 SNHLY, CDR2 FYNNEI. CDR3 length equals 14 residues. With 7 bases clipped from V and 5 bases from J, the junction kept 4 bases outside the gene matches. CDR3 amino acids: CASNAGGNNSPLHF. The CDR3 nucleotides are TGTGCCAGCAACGCAGGGGGCAATAATTCACCCCTCCACTTT.

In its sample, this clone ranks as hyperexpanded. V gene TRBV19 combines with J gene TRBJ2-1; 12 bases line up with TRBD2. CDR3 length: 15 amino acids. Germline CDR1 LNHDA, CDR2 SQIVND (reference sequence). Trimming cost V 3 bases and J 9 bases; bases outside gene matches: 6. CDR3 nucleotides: TGTGCCAGTAGTATGGGGTCTAGCGGGGGGGGTGAGCAGTTCTTC. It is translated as CASSMGSSGGGEQFF. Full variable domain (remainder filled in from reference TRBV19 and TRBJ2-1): DGGITQSPKYLFRKEGQNVTLSCEQNLNHDAMYWYRQDPGQGLRLIYYSQIVNDFQKGDIAEGYSVSREKKESFPLTVTSAQKNPTAFYLCASSMGSSGGGEQFFGPGTRLTVL.

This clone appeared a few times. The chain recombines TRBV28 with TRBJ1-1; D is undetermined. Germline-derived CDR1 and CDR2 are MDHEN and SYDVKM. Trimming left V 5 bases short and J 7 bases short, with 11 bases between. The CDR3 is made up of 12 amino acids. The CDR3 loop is CASSPERVEAFF. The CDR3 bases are TGTGCCAGCAGTCCAGAACGTGTTGAAGCTTTCTTT.

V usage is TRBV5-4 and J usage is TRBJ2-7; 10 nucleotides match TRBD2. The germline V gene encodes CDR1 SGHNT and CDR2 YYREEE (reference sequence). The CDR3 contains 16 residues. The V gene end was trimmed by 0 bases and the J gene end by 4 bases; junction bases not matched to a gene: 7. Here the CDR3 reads CASSLESSGGYYEQYF. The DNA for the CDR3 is TGTGCCAGCAGCTTGGAGTCTAGCGGGGGATATTACGAGCAGTACTTC.

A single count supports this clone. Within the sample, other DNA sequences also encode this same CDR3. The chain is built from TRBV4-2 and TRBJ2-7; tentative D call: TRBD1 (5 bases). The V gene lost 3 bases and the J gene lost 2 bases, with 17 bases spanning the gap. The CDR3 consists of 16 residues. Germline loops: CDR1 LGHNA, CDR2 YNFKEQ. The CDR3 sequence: CASSQDGWGRTYEQYF. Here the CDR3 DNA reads TGTGCCAGCAGCCAGGACGGGTGGGGCCGGACCTACGAGCAGTACTTC.

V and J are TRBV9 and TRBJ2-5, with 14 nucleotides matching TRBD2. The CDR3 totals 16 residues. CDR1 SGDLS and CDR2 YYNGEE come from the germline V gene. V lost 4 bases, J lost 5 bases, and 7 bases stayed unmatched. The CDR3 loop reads CASSPGTSGGGETQYF. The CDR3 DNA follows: TGTGCCAGCAGCCCCGGGACTAGCGGGGGCGGTGAGACCCAGTACTTC.

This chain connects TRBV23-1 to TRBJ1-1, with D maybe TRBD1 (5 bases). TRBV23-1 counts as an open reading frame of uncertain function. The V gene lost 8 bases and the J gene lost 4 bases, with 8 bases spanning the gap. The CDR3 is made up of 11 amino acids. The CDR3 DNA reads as TGCGCCAGCGTCGGGGGCACTGAAGCTTTCTTT. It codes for CASVGGTEAFF.

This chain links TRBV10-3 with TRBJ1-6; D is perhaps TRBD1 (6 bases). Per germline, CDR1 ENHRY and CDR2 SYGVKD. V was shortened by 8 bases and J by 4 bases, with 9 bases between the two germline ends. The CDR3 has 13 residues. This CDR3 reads CAIRDTYNSPLHF. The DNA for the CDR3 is TGTGCCATCCGGGACACTTATAATTCACCCCTCCACTTT.

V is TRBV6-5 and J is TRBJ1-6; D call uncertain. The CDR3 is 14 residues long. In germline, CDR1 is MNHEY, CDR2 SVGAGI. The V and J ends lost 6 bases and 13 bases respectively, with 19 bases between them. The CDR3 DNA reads TGTGCCAGCAGGGATGATCGACGGGGAGCGCCCCTCCACTTT. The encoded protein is CASRDDRRGAPLHF.

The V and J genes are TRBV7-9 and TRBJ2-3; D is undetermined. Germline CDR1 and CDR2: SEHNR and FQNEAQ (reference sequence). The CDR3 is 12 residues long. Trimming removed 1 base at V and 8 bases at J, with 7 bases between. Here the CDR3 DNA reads TGTGCCAGCAGCTTAGAGCAGGTTACGCAGTATTTT. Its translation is CASSLEQVTQYF.

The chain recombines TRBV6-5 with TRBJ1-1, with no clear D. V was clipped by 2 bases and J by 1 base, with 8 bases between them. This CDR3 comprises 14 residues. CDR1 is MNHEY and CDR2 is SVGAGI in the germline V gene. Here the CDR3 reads CASSYQAANTEAFF. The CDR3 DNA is TGTGCCAGCAGTTACCAGGCCGCGAACACTGAAGCTTTCTTT.

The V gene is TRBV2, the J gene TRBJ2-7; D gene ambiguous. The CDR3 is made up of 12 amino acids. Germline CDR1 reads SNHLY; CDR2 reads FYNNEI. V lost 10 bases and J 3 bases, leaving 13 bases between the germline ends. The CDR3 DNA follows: TGTGCCACCTCCAGGCAGGACTACGAGCAGTACTTC. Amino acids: CATSRQDYEQYF.

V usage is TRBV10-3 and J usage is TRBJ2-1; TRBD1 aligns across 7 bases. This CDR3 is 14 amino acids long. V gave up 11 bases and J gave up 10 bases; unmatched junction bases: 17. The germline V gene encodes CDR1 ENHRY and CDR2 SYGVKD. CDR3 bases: TGTGCCTCCTTACGGGGACAGTCGGCCAGGGAGCAGTTCTTC. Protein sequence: CASLRGQSAREQFF.

CDR3 in DNA: TGTGCCAGCAGCTTAGCGGGGGCAGGCTATGGCTACACCTTC. Translation: CASSLAGAGYGYTF. The chain couples TRBV7-6 to TRBJ1-2, with a tentative D call TRBD1 (6 bases). The germline V gene has CDR1 SGHVS and CDR2 FNYEAQ. The CDR3 extends over 14 amino acids. V dropped 0 bases and J dropped 4 bases, with 9 bases sitting between them. Full variable domain (rest looked up from reference TRBV7-6 and TRBJ1-2): GAGVSQSPRYKVTKRGQDVALRCDPISGHVSLYWYRQALGQGPEFLTYFNYEAQQDKSGLPNDRFSAERPEGSISTLTIQRTEQRDSAMYRCASSLAGAGYGYTFGSGTRLTVV.

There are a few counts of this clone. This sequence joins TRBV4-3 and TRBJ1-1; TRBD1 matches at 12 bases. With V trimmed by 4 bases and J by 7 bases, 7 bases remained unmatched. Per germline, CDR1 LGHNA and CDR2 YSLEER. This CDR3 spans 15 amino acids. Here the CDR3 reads CASSPAGQGAGEAFF. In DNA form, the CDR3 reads TGCGCCAGCAGCCCGGCGGGACAGGGGGCGGGTGAAGCTTTCTTT.

Written as DNA, the CDR3 is TGTGCCTGGAGTTCGGGGAAGGATCAGCCCCAGCATTTT. Translated: CAWSSGKDQPQHF. The chain recombines TRBV30 with TRBJ1-5, with no clear D. V was clipped by 2 bases and J by 5 bases, with 10 bases between them. There are 13 residues in the CDR3. Germline CDR1 reads GTSNPN; CDR2 reads SVGIG (reference sequence).

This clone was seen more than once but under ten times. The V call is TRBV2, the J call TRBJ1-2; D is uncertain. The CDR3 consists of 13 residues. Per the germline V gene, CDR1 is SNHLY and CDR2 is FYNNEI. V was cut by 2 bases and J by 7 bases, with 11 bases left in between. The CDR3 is CASSERAIGGYTF. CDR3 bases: TGTGCCAGCAGTGAAAGAGCTATCGGTGGCTACACCTTC. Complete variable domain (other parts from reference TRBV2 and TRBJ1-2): EPEVTQTPSHQVTQMGQEVILRCVPISNHLYFYWYRQILGQKVEFLVSFYNNEISEKSEIFDDQFSVERPDGSNFTLKIRSTKLEDSAMYFCASSERAIGGYTFGSGTRLTVV.

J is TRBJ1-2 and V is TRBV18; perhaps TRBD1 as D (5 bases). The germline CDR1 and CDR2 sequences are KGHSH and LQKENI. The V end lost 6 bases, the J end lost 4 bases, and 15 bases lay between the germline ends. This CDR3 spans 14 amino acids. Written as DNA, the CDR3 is TGTGCCAGCTCCGGGGGAAGGGCTCCCTATGGCTACACCTTC. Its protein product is CASSGGRAPYGYTF.

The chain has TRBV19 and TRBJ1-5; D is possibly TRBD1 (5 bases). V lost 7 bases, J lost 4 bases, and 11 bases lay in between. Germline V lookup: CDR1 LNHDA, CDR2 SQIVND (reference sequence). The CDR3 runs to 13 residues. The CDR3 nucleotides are TGTGCCAGTACCACGACAGCAAATCAGCCCCAGCATTTT. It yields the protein CASTTTANQPQHF.

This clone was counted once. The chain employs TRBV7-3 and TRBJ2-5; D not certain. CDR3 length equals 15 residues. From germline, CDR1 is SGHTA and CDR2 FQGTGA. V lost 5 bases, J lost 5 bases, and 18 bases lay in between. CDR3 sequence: CASSPAGSELETQYF. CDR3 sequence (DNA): TGTGCCAGCAGCCCCGCCGGGTCCGAGTTGGAGACCCAGTACTTC.